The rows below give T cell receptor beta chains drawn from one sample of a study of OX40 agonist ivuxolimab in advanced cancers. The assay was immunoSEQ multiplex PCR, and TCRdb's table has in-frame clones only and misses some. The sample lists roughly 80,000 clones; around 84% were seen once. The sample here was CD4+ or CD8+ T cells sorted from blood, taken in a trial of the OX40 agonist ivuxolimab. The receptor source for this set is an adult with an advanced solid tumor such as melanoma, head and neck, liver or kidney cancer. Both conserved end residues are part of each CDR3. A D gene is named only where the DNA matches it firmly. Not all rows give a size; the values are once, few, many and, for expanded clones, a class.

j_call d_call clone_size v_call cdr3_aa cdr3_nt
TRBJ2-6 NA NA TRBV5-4 CASSEGSAGANVLTF TGTGCCAGCAGCGAGGGGTCTGCGGGGGCCAACGTCCTGACTTTC
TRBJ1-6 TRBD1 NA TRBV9 CASSVGTGTYNSPLHF TGTGCCAGCAGCGTAGGGACAGGGACCTATAATTCACCCCTCCACTTT
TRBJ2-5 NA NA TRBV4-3 CASSQDRRVEETQYF TGCGCCAGCAGCCAAGATCGGCGGGTGGAAGAGACCCAGTACTTC
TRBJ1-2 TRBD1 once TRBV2 CASSGTGLGGGYTF TGTGCCAGCAGTGGGACAGGGTTAGGGGGGGGCTACACCTTC
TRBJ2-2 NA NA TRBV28 CATILAKNTGELFF TGTGCCACCATATTGGCCAAGAACACCGGGGAGCTGTTTTTT
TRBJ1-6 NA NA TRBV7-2 CASSLDGYNSPLHF TGTGCCAGCAGCTTAGACGGATATAATTCACCCCTCCACTTT
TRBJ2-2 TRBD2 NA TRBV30 CAWGGLAGITGELFF TGTGCCTGGGGGGGACTAGCGGGGATCACCGGGGAGCTGTTTTTT
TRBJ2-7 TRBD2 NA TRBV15 CATSRDRLAGGLTYEQYF TGTGCCACCAGCAGAGATCGCCTAGCGGGGGGCCTTACCTACGAGCAGTACTTC
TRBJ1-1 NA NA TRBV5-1 CASSFRAGDTEAFF TGCGCCAGCAGCTTCCGGGCTGGGGACACTGAAGCTTTCTTT
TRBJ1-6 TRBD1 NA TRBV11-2 CASSSMGQNGSPLHF TGTGCCAGCAGCTCAATGGGACAGAACGGTTCACCCCTCCACTTT
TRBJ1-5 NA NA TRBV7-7 CASSLVNQPQHF TGTGCCAGCAGCTTAGTGAATCAGCCCCAGCATTTT
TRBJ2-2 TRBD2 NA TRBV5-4 CASLTGGPRDGELFF TGTGCCAGCTTGACGGGGGGGCCTAGGGACGGGGAGCTGTTTTTT
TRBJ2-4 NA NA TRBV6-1 CASTAAEEGDIQYF TGTGCCAGCACCGCGGCGGAAGAGGGGGACATTCAGTACTTC
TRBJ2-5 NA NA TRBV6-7 CASSPSGRETQYF TGTGCCAGCAGTCCCTCCGGTAGGGAGACCCAGTACTTC
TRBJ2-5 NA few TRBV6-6 CASQDTYQETQYF TGTGCCAGCCAAGACACGTACCAAGAGACCCAGTACTTC
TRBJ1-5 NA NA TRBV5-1 CASSLDGGSNQPQHF TGCGCCAGCAGCTTGGATGGGGGTAGCAATCAGCCCCAGCATTTT
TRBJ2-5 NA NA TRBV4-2 CASSQRVRETQYF TGTGCCAGCAGCCAGCGCGTTCGAGAGACCCAGTACTTC
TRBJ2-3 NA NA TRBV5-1 CASSLVWGGDTQYF TGCGCCAGCAGCTTGGTCTGGGGAGGAGATACGCAGTATTTT
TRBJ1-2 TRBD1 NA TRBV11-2 CASSSGTGGYGYTF TGTGCCAGCAGTTCCGGGACAGGGGGGTATGGCTACACCTTC
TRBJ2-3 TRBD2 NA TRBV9 CASSPPLAGGADTQYF TGTGCCAGCAGCCCCCCACTAGCGGGGGGAGCAGATACGCAGTATTTT
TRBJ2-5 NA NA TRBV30 CAWSRRGNGETQYF TGTGCCTGGAGTCGACGAGGGAATGGGGAGACCCAGTACTTC
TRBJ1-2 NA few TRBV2 CASSEQDNYGYTF TGTGCCAGCAGTGAACAGGACAACTATGGCTACACCTTC
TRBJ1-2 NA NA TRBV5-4 CASSPPGPYGYTF TGTGCCAGCAGCCCACCGGGACCCTATGGCTACACCTTC
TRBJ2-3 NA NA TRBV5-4 CASSLAITDTQYF TGTGCCAGCAGCTTGGCCATCACAGATACGCAGTATTTT
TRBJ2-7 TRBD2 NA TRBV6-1 CASSAGLAGGVREQYF TGTGCCAGCAGTGCTGGACTAGCGGGGGGAGTGAGAGAGCAGTACTTC
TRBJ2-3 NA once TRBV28 CASSLAVYGGTDTQYF TGTGCCAGCAGTTTAGCCGTCTATGGGGGGACAGATACGCAGTATTTT
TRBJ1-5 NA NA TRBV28 CASSSSRRGNQPQHF TGTGCCAGCAGTTCCAGCAGGAGGGGCAATCAGCCCCAGCATTTT
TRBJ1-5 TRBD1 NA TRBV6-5 CASTPGGGFNQPQHF TGTGCCAGCACCCCAGGGGGGGGCTTCAATCAGCCCCAGCATTTT
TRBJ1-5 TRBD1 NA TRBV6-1 CASRSRGRNQPQHF TGTGCCAGCAGAAGCAGGGGGAGAAATCAGCCCCAGCATTTT
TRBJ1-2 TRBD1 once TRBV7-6 CASSGMGQGSGYTF TGTGCCAGCAGCGGAATGGGACAGGGGAGCGGCTACACCTTC
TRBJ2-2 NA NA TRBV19 CAIGPSPLGTGELFF TGTGCCATTGGACCATCGCCCCTCGGAACCGGGGAGCTGTTTTTT
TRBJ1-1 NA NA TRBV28 CASRTQGQATEAFF TGTGCCAGCAGAACACAGGGTCAGGCCACTGAAGCTTTCTTT
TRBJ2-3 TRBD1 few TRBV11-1 CASSLRDSRGSGDTQYF TGTGCCAGCAGCTTACGGGACAGCAGAGGATCCGGGGATACGCAGTATTTT
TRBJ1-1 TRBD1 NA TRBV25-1 CASSWGQPNTEAFF TGTGCCAGCAGTTGGGGACAGCCGAACACTGAAGCTTTCTTT
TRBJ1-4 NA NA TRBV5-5 CASSLAPETARQKLFF TGTGCCAGCAGCTTGGCCCCCGAGACAGCCAGGCAAAAACTGTTTTTT
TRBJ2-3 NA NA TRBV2 CASLPPIMTVNLSRGQYF TGTGCCAGCCTACCTCCCATTATGACTGTCAACCTTAGCCGGGGGCAGTATTTT
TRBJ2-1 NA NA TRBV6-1 CASSERDSSYNEQFF TGTGCCAGCAGTGAGCGGGATAGCTCCTACAATGAGCAGTTCTTC
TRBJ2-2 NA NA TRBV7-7 CASSLKEGSYGELFF TGTGCCAGCAGCTTAAAGGAGGGGTCGTACGGGGAGCTGTTTTTT
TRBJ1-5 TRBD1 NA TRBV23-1 CASSQSDRSNQPQHF TGCGCCAGCAGTCAATCGGACAGGAGCAATCAGCCCCAGCATTTT
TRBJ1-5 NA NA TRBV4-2 CASSQDALRQGPNQPQHF TGTGCCAGCAGCCAAGATGCTCTCCGGCAGGGCCCCAATCAGCCCCAGCATTTT
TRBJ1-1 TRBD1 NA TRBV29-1 CSVEGGQGALPEAFF TGCAGCGTTGAAGGAGGACAGGGGGCGCTTCCTGAAGCTTTCTTT
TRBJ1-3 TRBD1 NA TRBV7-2 CASSSQTGSNTGNTIYF TGTGCCAGCAGCTCCCAGACAGGGTCCAACACTGGAAACACCATATATTTT